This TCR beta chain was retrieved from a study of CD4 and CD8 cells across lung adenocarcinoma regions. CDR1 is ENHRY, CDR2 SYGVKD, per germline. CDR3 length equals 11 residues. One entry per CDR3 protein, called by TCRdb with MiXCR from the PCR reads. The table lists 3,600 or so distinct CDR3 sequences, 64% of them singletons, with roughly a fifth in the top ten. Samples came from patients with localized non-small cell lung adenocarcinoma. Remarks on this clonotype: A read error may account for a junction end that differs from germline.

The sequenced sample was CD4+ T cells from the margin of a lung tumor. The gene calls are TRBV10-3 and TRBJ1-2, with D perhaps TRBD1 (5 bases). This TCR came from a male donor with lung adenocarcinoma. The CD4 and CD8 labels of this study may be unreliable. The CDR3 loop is CASSESDSCTF. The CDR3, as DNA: TGTGCCAGCAGTGAGTCTGACAGTTGCACCTTC.